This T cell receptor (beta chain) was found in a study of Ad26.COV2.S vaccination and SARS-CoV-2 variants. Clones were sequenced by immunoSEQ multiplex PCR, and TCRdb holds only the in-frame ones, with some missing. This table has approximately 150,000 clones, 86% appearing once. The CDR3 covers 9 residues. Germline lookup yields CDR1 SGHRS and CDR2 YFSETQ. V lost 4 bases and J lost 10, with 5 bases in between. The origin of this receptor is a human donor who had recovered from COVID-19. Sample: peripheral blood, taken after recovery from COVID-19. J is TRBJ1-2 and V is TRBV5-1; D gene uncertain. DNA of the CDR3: TGCGCCAGCAGCCCGCTCTACACCTTC. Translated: CASSPLYTF.